Following are 29 T cell receptor beta chains from one sample sequenced in a study of cytomegalovirus exposure and HLA in healthy donors. The study ran its PCR with 60 Vbeta and 13 Jbeta primers. The protocol was immunoSEQ multiplex PCR, while the TCRdb copy is restricted to in-frame clones and leaves out a portion. The profile shows hundreds of thousands of clones, approximately 80% of them singletons. Sequencing was carried out using PBMCs. These receptors all come from a male donor in good health and CMV-seronegative.

V usage is TRBV9 and J usage is TRBJ2-1; TRBD2 might be the D (5 bases). This CDR3 is 16 amino acids long. Germline V gene data show CDR1 as SGDLS and CDR2 as YYNGEE. Trimming took 0 bases from V and 1 from J, leaving 11 bases between them. CDR3 in amino acids: CASSVGFAGSYNEQFF. DNA for the CDR3: TGTGCCAGCAGCGTAGGCTTTGCGGGTTCCTACAATGAGCAGTTCTTC.

V gene TRBV28 combines with J gene TRBJ2-7, with D uncertain. Germline V gene data show CDR1 as MDHEN and CDR2 as SYDVKM. V lost 3 bases to trimming and J lost 6 bases, with 12 bases between them. The CDR3 consists of 13 residues. In DNA, the CDR3 is TGTGCCAGCAGTTTCTCCATCCTAACCGAGCAGTACTTC. It is translated as CASSFSILTEQYF.

The rearrangement links TRBV10-2 to TRBJ2-5, with 12 bases that match TRBD2. The V segment lost 6 bases and the J segment 5 bases; nucleotides outside the gene matches: 16. Germline CDR1 and CDR2: WSHSY and SAAADI. The length of the CDR3 is 18 residues. CDR3: CASREGGLAGLIGETQYF. The CDR3 nucleotides read TGCGCCAGCAGAGAGGGGGGACTAGCGGGCTTGATCGGGGAGACCCAGTACTTC.

This clone was observed a few times. This chain connects TRBV6-5 to TRBJ2-3; no clear D gene. From germline, CDR1 is MNHEY and CDR2 SVGAGI. Trimming removed 0 bases at V and 2 bases at J, with 6 bases between. The CDR3 totals 14 residues. DNA of the CDR3: TGTGCCAGCAGTTACTCGGGCTTCACAGATACGCAGTATTTT. Protein product: CASSYSGFTDTQYF.

Here the CDR3 reads CASSSGGGRPDTQYF. DNA of the CDR3: TGTGCCAGCAGCAGTGGGGGCGGGAGGCCAGATACGCAGTATTTT. The V and J genes are TRBV6-5 and TRBJ2-3, with TRBD2 matching 8 bases. The CDR3 totals 15 residues. Germline V lookup: CDR1 MNHEY, CDR2 SVGAGI. Trimming cost V 6 bases and J 4 bases; bases outside gene matches: 9.

This clone was observed once. CDR3 amino acids: CASSPAGRDRGSKNIQYF. The CDR3 bases are TGTGCCAGCTCACCGGCAGGAAGGGACAGGGGGTCCAAAAACATTCAGTACTTC. V and J are TRBV18 and TRBJ2-4, with 11 bases fitting TRBD1. The CDR3 length is 18 residues. The germline CDR1 and CDR2 sequences are KGHSH and LQKENI. V gave up 3 bases and J gave up 2 bases; unmatched junction bases: 9.

This chain joins TRBV9 and TRBJ2-7; 8 bases line up with TRBD1. The ends lost 4 bases at V and 2 bases at J; junction bases unmatched: 5. Germline V gene data show CDR1 as SGDLS and CDR2 as YYNGEE. The CDR3 consists of 14 residues. The CDR3: CASSPGQGTYEQYF. The CDR3 bases are TGTGCCAGCAGCCCCGGACAGGGCACCTACGAGCAGTACTTC.

The genes are TRBV9 and TRBJ1-1; D possibly corresponds to TRBD1 (5 bases). The V and J ends lost 4 bases and 6 bases respectively, with 16 bases between them. CDR1 and CDR2 from the germline V gene are SGDLS and YYNGEE. The CDR3 contains 14 residues. CDR3 in amino acids: CASSLGGGKPEAFF. The CDR3 nucleotides are TGTGCCAGCAGCCTTGGGGGGGGGAAGCCTGAAGCTTTCTTT.

The CDR3 DNA is TGTGCCAGCAGTTACCAAGGGGGTGGAGAGACCCAGTACTTC. Translating it yields CASSYQGGGETQYF. The chain recombines TRBV6-6 with TRBJ2-5, with a tentative D call TRBD1 (6 bases). V lost 2 bases to trimming and J lost 4 bases, with 11 bases between them. Germline V CDR1 and CDR2: MNHNY, SVGAGI (reference sequence). The CDR3 extends over 14 amino acids.

The J gene is TRBJ2-3, the V gene TRBV4-1; 9 bases are shared with TRBD1. Germline CDR1 reads MGHRA; CDR2 reads YSYEKL. Trimming cost V 2 bases and J 4 bases; bases outside gene matches: 4. This CDR3 has 15 amino acids. The CDR3 here is CASSQRQGEADTQYF. Here the CDR3 DNA reads TGCGCCAGCAGCCAACGACAGGGGGAGGCAGATACGCAGTATTTT.

This clone was detected a few times. The chain joins TRBV7-2 to TRBJ2-3; 12 bases agree with TRBD2. Germline lookup yields CDR1 SGHTA and CDR2 FQGNSA. V lost 2 bases, J lost 5 bases, and 2 bases stayed unmatched. The CDR3 spans 15 residues. The CDR3: CASSLRLAGEDTQYF. CDR3 DNA: TGTGCCAGCAGCTTAAGACTAGCGGGAGAAGATACGCAGTATTTT.

This chain links TRBV28 with TRBJ1-4; maybe TRBD1 (6 bases). V lost 6 bases, J lost 5 bases, and 16 bases lay in between. CDR1 is MDHEN and CDR2 is SYDVKM in the germline V gene. This CDR3 is built from 15 residues. CDR3 amino acids: CASSNGGGGNEKLFF. As DNA, the CDR3 is TGTGCCAGCAGCAATGGAGGGGGGGGGAATGAAAAACTGTTTTTT.

The chain recombines TRBV28 with TRBJ1-2; D perhaps matches TRBD1 (6 bases). The V and J ends lost 5 bases and 4 bases respectively, with 23 bases between them. This CDR3 has 17 residues. Germline V gene lookup returns CDR1 MDHEN and CDR2 SYDVKM. CDR3 in amino acids: CASSPTLNTGGIYGYTF. The CDR3 nucleotides read TGTGCCAGCAGTCCCACCCTTAACACGGGGGGCATCTATGGCTACACCTTC.

The chain couples TRBV6-5 to TRBJ1-3; D is unresolved. The germline V gene encodes CDR1 MNHEY and CDR2 SVGAGI. The CDR3 has 13 amino acids. Trimming removed 6 bases from V and 0 bases from J, with 6 bases in between. This chain's CDR3 is CASRSLSGNTIYF. DNA of the CDR3: TGTGCCAGCAGGAGTCTCTCTGGAAACACCATATATTTT.

The chain couples TRBV5-1 to TRBJ2-5; 11 bases are a match to TRBD2. The CDR3 runs 16 residues. Germline CDR1 and CDR2: SGHRS and YFSETQ. The V and J ends lost 4 bases and 5 bases, in that order; junction bases with no gene match: 10. The CDR3 coding sequence is TGCGCCAGCAGCCCCGAACTAGCGGGAGTAGGGGAGACCCAGTACTTC. Amino acid sequence: CASSPELAGVGETQYF.

The CDR3 DNA follows: TGTGCCAGCAGTGACTTAACAGGGGGGAATGAGCAGTTCTTC. Protein: CASSDLTGGNEQFF. The rearrangement uses TRBV6-1 and TRBJ2-1, with TRBD1 identical over 8 bases. With V trimmed by 3 bases and J by 7 bases, 5 bases remained unmatched. This CDR3 is 14 amino acids long. CDR1 is MNHNS, CDR2 SASEGT, per germline.

V and J are TRBV19 and TRBJ1-1, with 7 bases lining up with TRBD1. The J segment lost 4 bases and the V segment lost 3 bases, leaving 5 bases of the junction unmatched. Germline V gene sequence: CDR1 LNHDA, CDR2 SQIVND (reference sequence). The CDR3 consists of 14 residues. The CDR3 is CASSMETGATEAFF. CDR3 DNA sequence: TGTGCCAGTAGTATGGAAACAGGGGCCACTGAAGCTTTCTTT.

The V gene is TRBV18, the J gene TRBJ2-1; 8 bases fit TRBD2. The CDR3 contains 15 residues. In germline, CDR1 is KGHSH, CDR2 LQKENI. J lost 5 bases, V lost 3 bases, and 6 bases had no gene match. CDR3 DNA: TGTGCCAGCTCACCCCACCCGGGAGGGAACAATGAGCAGTTCTTC. This encodes CASSPHPGGNNEQFF.

The rearrangement joins TRBV5-1 to TRBJ1-3; 7 bases align to TRBD1. V shed 0 bases, J shed 3 bases, and the junction held 6 bases outside the gene matches. This CDR3 has 16 residues. Per the germline V gene, CDR1 is SGHRS and CDR2 is YFSETQ. The CDR3 sequence: CASSLAEGADGNTIYF. The CDR3 DNA reads TGCGCCAGCAGCTTGGCCGAGGGGGCAGATGGAAACACCATATATTTT.

V is TRBV9 and J is TRBJ2-5, with D perhaps TRBD2 (6 bases). Judging by the DNA end, TRBJ2-7 fits better; the J call may be wrong. Germline V gives CDR1 SGDLS, CDR2 YYNGEE. The CDR3 length is 15 residues. CDR3 sequence: CASSVGGLATYEQYF. The CDR3 DNA reads as TGTGCCAGCAGCGTAGGGGGTCTAGCGACTTACGAGCAGTACTTC.

The V and J genes are TRBV7-3 and TRBJ2-7, with D perhaps matching TRBD1 (6 bases). This CDR3 comprises 16 residues. Germline V gene sequence: CDR1 SGHTA, CDR2 FQGTGA. V was clipped by 5 bases and J by 0 bases, with 17 bases between them. Written as DNA, the CDR3 is TGTGCCAGCAGCAAAAAGGTCGGGGACATCTCCTACGAGCAGTACTTC. As protein: CASSKKVGDISYEQYF.

V usage is TRBV7-3 and J usage is TRBJ2-1; 15 bases match TRBD2. Germline CDR1 and CDR2: SGHTA and FQGTGA. Unmatched junction bases numbered 6, after V lost 5 bases and J lost 7 bases. The CDR3 has 16 amino acids. CDR3 coding DNA: TGTGCCAGCAGCGTCGGGACTAGCGGGAGGTGGAATGAGCAGTTCTTC. Its protein is CASSVGTSGRWNEQFF. The entire variable domain, with the rest obtained from reference TRBV7-3 and TRBJ2-1, is as follows: GAGVSQTPSNKVTEKGKYVELRCDPISGHTALYWYRQSLGQGPEFLIYFQGTGAADDSGLPNDRFFAVRPEGSVSTLKIQRTERGDSAVYLCASSVGTSGRWNEQFFGPGTRLTVL.

CDR3 amino acids: CASSSLAGNNEQFF. The CDR3 DNA sequence: TGTGCCAGCAGTTCCCTAGCGGGAAACAATGAGCAGTTCTTC. This chain uses TRBV6-6 with TRBJ2-1, with 9 bases that match TRBD2. This CDR3 has 14 amino acids. Germline CDR1 MNHNY, CDR2 SVGAGI (reference sequence). J was trimmed by 5 bases and V by 4 bases; bases with no gene match: 3.

This clone appeared a single time. This rearrangement joins TRBV6-5 to TRBJ1-1; D call uncertain. CDR3 length: 13 amino acids. CDR1 is MNHEY, CDR2 SVGAGI, per germline. Trimming left V 8 bases short and J 10 bases short, with 20 bases between. This chain's CDR3 is CASSTSGRGGAFF. DNA of the CDR3: TGTGCCAGCTCAACTTCCGGCCGGGGAGGAGCTTTCTTT.

The genes are TRBV7-8 and TRBJ2-7; no clear D gene. CDR3 size: 11 residues. Between the trimmed V and J ends, which lost 5 bases and 1 base, there was a span of 3 bases. CDR1 and CDR2 from the germline V gene are SGHVS and FQNEAQ. This CDR3 reads CASSVSYEQYF. CDR3 DNA sequence: TGTGCCAGCAGCGTATCCTACGAGCAGTACTTC. Together with reference TRBV7-8 and TRBJ2-7, the CDR3 gives the full variable domain: GAGVSQSPRYKVAKRGQDVALRCDPISGHVSLFWYQQALGQGPEFLTYFQNEAQLDKSGLPSDRFFAERPEGSVSTLKIQRTQQEDSAVYLCASSVSYEQYFGPGTRLTVT.

The V gene is TRBV4-1, the J gene TRBJ1-2, with TRBD1 matching over 8 bases. The CDR3 covers 16 residues. Trimming cost V 0 bases and J 8 bases; bases outside gene matches: 11. Looked up from germline, CDR1 is MGHRA and CDR2 is YSYEKL. CDR3 protein: CASSQDFRQGAQGYTF. The CDR3 nucleotides are TGCGCCAGCAGCCAAGATTTCCGGCAGGGGGCGCAAGGCTACACCTTC.

V and J are TRBV5-6 and TRBJ2-1, with D maybe TRBD2 (5 bases). Trimming pared 2 bases from V and 5 bases from J, leaving 8 bases between. Germline assignment: CDR1 SGHDT and CDR2 YYEEEE. This CDR3 is 13 amino acids long. CDR3 sequence reads: CASSLPADNEQFF. Here the CDR3 DNA reads TGTGCCAGCAGCTTACCAGCGGACAATGAGCAGTTCTTC.

This clone was seen a single time. This rearrangement joins TRBV5-7 to TRBJ1-1; 7 bases agree with TRBD1. TRBV5-7 is placed among ORFs of uncertain function. J was trimmed by 2 bases and V by 2 bases; bases with no gene match: 9. CDR3 length: 16 residues. The CDR3 DNA reads TGTGCCAGCAGCTTAATGAATGGGACAGACAACACTGAAGCTTTCTTT. The encoded protein is CASSLMNGTDNTEAFF.

The rearrangement uses TRBV18 and TRBJ2-7; possibly TRBD1 for D (6 bases). CDR1 is KGHSH and CDR2 is LQKENI in the germline V gene. This CDR3 region has 13 residues. Trimming left V 6 bases short and J 5 bases short, with 14 bases between. This CDR3 is CASSSTRDNEQYF. Written as DNA, the CDR3 is TGTGCCAGCTCGTCGACCCGGGACAACGAGCAGTACTTC.